These 5 T cell receptor beta chains were sequenced from one sample in a study of brain T cells in children with intractable seizures. TCRdb's table, derived via immunoSEQ multiplex PCR, lists solely in-frame clones and lacks some. Of about 80,000 clones listed, about 93% are singletons. The sample here was peripheral blood, taken at surgery. Receptors originate from a girl under 10 years old with Rasmussen encephalitis and intractable seizures.

The chain uses TRBV6-5 and TRBJ2-1; 7 bases match TRBD2. The ends lost 7 bases at V and 8 bases at J; junction bases unmatched: 11. CDR3 length: 14 residues. In germline, CDR1 is MNHEY, CDR2 SVGAGI. The CDR3 coding sequence is TGTGCCAGCAACGAGGCGGGAGTGCTGGATGAGCAGTTCTTC. Translation: CASNEAGVLDEQFF.

This chain joins TRBV7-9 and TRBJ2-1; D is undetermined. V lost 0 bases and J 8 bases, leaving 5 bases between the germline ends. CDR3 length: 12 residues. CDR1 and CDR2 (germline): SEHNR, FQNEAQ (reference sequence). The chain's CDR3 is CASSLAVDEQFF. CDR3 in DNA: TGTGCCAGCAGCTTAGCCGTGGATGAGCAGTTCTTC.

The chain combines TRBV5-5 with TRBJ1-2, with D tentatively TRBD1 (5 bases). CDR1 SGHKS and CDR2 YYEKEE come from the germline V gene (reference sequence). V lost 2 bases and J lost 1, with 12 bases in between. The CDR3 totals 15 residues. DNA for the CDR3: TGTGCCAGCAGCTTTCGCAGGGACTTTAACTATGGCTACACCTTC. This encodes CASSFRRDFNYGYTF.

This chain connects TRBV7-9 to TRBJ2-3; D is unresolved. Germline loops: CDR1 SEHNR, CDR2 FQNEAQ (reference sequence). This CDR3 contains 13 residues. V was shortened by 2 bases and J by 1 base, with 4 bases between the two germline ends. The chain's CDR3 is CASSLHGTDTQYF. The CDR3 DNA reads as TGTGCCAGCAGCTTACACGGCACAGATACGCAGTATTTT.

This chain connects TRBV7-2 to TRBJ1-2, with D hard to call. Trimming removed 1 base from V and 2 bases from J, with 11 bases in between. CDR1 SGHTA and CDR2 FQGNSA come from the germline V gene. CDR3 length equals 15 residues. The CDR3 region is CASSLGIWGNYGYTF. CDR3 sequence (DNA): TGTGCCAGCAGCTTAGGCATTTGGGGAAACTATGGCTACACCTTC. Full variable domain (remainder filled in from reference TRBV7-2 and TRBJ1-2): GAGVSQSPSNKVTEKGKDVELRCDPISGHTALYWYRQSLGQGLEFLIYFQGNSAPDKSGLPSDRFSAERTGGSVSTLTIQRTQQEDSAVYLCASSLGIWGNYGYTFGSGTRLTVV.